This TCR beta chain emerged from a study of vaccination and CD4 T cells after COVID-19. Sample treatment: roughly 11-day PBMC culture with coronavirus spike peptide pools or control peptides (ViraFEST assay). V gave up 5 bases and J gave up 11 bases, with 15 bases separating them. Germline CDR1 is SEHNR and CDR2 is FQNEAQ (reference sequence). The CDR3 is 12 amino acids. Cultured CD4+ T-cell DNA underwent Oncomine TCR Beta short-read sequencing. TCRdb fed the PCR reads into MiXCR, producing one record per CDR3 protein. Of approximately 24,000 distinct CDR3 sequences listed, around 66% are singletons. Turning to this clonotype: Its cognate antigen is unknown.

The source of this sequence is a human donor who had recovered from COVID-19. The chain carries TRBV7-9 and TRBJ1-1; the D gene is possibly TRBD1 (5 bases). The sequenced material came from CD4+ T cells from blood, cultured in vitro. The CDR3 nucleotides read TGTGCCAGCAGCGACGCGGGACGGGTCGCTTTCTTT. The encoded protein is CASSDAGRVAFF.